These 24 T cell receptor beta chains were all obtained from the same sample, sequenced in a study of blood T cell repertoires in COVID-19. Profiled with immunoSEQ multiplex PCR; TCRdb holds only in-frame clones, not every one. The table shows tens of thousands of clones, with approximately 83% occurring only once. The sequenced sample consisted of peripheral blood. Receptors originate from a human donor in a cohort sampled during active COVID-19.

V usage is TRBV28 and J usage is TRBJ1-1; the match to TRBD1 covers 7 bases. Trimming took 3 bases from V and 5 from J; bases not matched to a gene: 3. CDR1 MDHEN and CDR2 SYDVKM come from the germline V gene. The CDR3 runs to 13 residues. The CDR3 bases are TGTGCCAGCAGTTTCGACAGGGTGACTGAAGCTTTCTTT. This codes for CASSFDRVTEAFF.

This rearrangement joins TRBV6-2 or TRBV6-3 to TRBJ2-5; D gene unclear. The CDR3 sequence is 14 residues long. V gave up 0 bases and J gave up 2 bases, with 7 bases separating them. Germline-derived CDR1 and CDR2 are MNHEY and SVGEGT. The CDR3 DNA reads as TGTGCCAGCAGTTACTCGAGCTTGCAAGAGACCCAGTACTTC. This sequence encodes CASSYSSLQETQYF.

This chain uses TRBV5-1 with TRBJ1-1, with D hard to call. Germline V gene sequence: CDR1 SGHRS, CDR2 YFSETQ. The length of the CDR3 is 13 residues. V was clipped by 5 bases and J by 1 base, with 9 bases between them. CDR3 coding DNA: TGCGCCAGCAGGGGAGAAGGGAACACTGAAGCTTTCTTT. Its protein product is CASRGEGNTEAFF.

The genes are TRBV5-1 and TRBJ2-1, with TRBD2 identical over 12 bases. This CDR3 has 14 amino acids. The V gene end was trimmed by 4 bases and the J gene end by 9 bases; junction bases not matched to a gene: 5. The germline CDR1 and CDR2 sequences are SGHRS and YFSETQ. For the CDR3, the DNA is TGCGCCAGCAGCCTAGCGGGGGGGCAAGGTGAGCAGTTCTTC. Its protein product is CASSLAGGQGEQFF. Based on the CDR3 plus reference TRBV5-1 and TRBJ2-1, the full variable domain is KAGVTQTPRYLIKTRGQQVTLSCSPISGHRSVSWYQQTPGQGLQFLFEYFSETQRNKGNFPGRFSGRQFSNSRSEMNVSTLELGDSALYLCASSLAGGQGEQFFGPGTRLTVL.

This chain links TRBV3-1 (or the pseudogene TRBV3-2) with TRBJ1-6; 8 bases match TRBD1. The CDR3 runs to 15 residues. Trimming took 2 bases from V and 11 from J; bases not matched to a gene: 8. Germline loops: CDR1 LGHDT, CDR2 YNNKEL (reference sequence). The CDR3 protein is CASSQINRGGPPLHF. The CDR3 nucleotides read TGTGCCAGCAGCCAAATCAACAGGGGGGGCCCACCCCTCCACTTT.

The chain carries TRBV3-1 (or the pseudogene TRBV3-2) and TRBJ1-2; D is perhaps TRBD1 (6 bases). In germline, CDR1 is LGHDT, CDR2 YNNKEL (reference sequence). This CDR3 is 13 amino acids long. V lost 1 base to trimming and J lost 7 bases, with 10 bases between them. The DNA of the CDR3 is TGTGCCAGCAGCCAAGTAACAGGGCCTGGCTACACCTTC. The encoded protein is CASSQVTGPGYTF.

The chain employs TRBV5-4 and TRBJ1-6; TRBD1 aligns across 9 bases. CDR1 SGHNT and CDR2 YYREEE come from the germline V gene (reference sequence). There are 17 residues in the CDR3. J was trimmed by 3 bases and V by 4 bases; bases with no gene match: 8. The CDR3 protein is CASSQGQGRHYNSPLHF. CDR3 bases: TGTGCCAGCAGCCAAGGACAGGGGCGCCACTATAATTCACCCCTCCACTTT.

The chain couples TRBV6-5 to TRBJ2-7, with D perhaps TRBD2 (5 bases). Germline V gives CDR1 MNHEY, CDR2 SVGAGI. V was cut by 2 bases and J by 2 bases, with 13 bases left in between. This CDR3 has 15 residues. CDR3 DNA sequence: TGTGCCAGCAGTTACGAAGGAGGCCTAGCCTACGAGCAGTACTTC. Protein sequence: CASSYEGGLAYEQYF.

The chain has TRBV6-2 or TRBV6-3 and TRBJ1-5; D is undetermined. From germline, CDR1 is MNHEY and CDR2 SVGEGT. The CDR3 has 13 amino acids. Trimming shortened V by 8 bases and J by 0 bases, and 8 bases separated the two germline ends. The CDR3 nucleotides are TGTGCCAGCGGTTCCTATAGCAATCAGCCCCAGCATTTT. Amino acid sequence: CASGSYSNQPQHF.

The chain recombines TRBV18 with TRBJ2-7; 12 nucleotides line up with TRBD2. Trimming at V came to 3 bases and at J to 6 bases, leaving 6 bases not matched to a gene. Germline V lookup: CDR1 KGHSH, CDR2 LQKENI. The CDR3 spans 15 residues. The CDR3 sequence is CASSPPGLAGVEQYF. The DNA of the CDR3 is TGTGCCAGCTCACCCCCGGGACTAGCGGGTGTCGAGCAGTACTTC.

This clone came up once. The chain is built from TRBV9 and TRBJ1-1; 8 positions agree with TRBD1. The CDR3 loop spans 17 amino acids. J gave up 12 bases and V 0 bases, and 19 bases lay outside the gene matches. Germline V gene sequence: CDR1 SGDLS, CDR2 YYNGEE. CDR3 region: CASSVDPLDREGWPTFF. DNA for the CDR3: TGTGCCAGCAGCGTAGATCCCCTGGACAGGGAAGGGTGGCCGACTTTCTTT.

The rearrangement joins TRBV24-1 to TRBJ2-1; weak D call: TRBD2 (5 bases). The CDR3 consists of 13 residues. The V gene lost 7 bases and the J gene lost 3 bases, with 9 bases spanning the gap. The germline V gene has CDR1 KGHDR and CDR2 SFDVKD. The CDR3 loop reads CATSRTFYNEQFF. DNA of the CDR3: TGTGCCACCAGCCGGACTTTCTACAATGAGCAGTTCTTC.

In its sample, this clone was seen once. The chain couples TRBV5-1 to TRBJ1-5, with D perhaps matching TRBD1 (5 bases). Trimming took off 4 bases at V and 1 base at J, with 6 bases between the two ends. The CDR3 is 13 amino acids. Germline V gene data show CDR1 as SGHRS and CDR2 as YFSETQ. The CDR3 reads CASSQGSNQPQHF. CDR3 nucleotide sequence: TGCGCCAGCAGCCAGGGAAGCAATCAGCCCCAGCATTTT. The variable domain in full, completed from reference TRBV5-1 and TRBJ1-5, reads KAGVTQTPRYLIKTRGQQVTLSCSPISGHRSVSWYQQTPGQGLQFLFEYFSETQRNKGNFPGRFSGRQFSNSRSEMNVSTLELGDSALYLCASSQGSNQPQHFGDGTRLSIL.

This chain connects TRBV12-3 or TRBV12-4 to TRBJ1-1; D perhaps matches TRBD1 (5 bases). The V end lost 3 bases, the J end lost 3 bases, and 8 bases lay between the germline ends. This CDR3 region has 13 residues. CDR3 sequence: CASSFWGDTEAFF. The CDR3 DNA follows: TGTGCCAGCAGTTTCTGGGGGGACACTGAAGCTTTCTTT.

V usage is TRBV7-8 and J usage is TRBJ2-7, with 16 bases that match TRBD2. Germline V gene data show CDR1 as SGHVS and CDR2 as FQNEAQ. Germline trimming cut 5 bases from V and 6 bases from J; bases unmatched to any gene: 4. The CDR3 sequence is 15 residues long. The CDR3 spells CASSAGTSGGVEQYF. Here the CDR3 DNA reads TGTGCCAGCAGCGCTGGGACTAGCGGGGGGGTCGAGCAGTACTTC.

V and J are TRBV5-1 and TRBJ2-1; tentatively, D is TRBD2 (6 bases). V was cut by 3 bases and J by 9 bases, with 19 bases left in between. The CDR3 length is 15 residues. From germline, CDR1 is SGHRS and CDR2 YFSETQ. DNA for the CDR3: TGCGCCAGCAGCTCCGACACCGGCCTGGGAGGTGAGCAGTTCTTC. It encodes CASSSDTGLGGEQFF.

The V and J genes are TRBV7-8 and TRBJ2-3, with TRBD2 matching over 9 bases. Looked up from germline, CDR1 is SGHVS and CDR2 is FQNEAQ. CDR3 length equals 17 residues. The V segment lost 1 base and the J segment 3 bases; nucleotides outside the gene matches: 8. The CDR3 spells CASSLVVAGGWTDTQYF. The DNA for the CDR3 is TGTGCCAGCAGCTTAGTTGTGGCGGGGGGGTGGACAGATACGCAGTATTTT.

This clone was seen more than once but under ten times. CDR3: CASRFTDNSPLHF. For the CDR3, the DNA is TGCGCCAGCAGATTTACAGATAATTCACCCCTCCACTTT. The gene calls are TRBV5-1 and TRBJ1-6; D is undetermined. This CDR3 is built from 13 residues. V lost 5 bases, J lost 5 bases, and 8 bases lay in between. Germline V CDR1 and CDR2: SGHRS, YFSETQ.

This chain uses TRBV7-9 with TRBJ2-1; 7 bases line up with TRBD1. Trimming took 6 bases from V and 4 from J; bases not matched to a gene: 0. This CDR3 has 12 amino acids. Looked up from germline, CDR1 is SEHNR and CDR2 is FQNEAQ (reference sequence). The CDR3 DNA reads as TGTGCCAGCAGACAGGGGTACAATGAGCAGTTCTTC. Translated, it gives CASRQGYNEQFF.

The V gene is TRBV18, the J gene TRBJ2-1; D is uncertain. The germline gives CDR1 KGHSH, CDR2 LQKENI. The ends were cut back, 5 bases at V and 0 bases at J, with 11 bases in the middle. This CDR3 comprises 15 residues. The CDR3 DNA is TGTGCCAGCTCAACCGGGTTAAGCTCCTACAATGAGCAGTTCTTC. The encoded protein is CASSTGLSSYNEQFF.

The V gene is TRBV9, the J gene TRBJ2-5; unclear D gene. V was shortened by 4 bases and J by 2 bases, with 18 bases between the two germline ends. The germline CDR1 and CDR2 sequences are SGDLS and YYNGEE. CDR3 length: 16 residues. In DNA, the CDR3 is TGTGCCAGCAGCCCCCGTATTAGTTTCGGGCAAGAGACCCAGTACTTC. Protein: CASSPRISFGQETQYF.

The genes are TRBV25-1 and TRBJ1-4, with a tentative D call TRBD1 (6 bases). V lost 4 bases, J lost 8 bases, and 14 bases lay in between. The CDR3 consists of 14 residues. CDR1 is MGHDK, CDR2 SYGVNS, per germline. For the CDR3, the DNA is TGTGCCAGCAGTGGAAACAGGGTAGACGAAAAACTGTTTTTT. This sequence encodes CASSGNRVDEKLFF. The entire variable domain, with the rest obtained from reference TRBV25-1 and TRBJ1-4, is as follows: EADIYQTPRYLVIGTGKKITLECSQTMGHDKMYWYQQDPGMELHLIHYSYGVNSTEKGDLSSESTVSRIRTEHFPLTLESARPSHTSQYLCASSGNRVDEKLFFGSGTQLSVL.

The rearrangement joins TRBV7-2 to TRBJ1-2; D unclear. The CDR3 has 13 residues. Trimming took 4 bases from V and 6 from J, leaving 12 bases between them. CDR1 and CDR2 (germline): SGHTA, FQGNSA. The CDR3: CASSSSGYDGYTF. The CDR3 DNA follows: TGTGCCAGCAGCTCATCCGGTTACGATGGCTACACCTTC. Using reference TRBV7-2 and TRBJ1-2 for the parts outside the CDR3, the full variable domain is GAGVSQSPSNKVTEKGKDVELRCDPISGHTALYWYRQSLGQGLEFLIYFQGNSAPDKSGLPSDRFSAERTGGSVSTLTIQRTQQEDSAVYLCASSSSGYDGYTFGSGTRLTVV.

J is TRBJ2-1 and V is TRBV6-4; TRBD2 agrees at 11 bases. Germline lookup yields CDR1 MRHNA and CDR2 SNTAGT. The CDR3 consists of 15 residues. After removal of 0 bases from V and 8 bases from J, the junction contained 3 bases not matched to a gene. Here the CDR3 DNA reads TGTGCCAGCAGTGACTCTAGCGGGGGGGCCGATGAGCAGTTCTTC. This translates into CASSDSSGGADEQFF.